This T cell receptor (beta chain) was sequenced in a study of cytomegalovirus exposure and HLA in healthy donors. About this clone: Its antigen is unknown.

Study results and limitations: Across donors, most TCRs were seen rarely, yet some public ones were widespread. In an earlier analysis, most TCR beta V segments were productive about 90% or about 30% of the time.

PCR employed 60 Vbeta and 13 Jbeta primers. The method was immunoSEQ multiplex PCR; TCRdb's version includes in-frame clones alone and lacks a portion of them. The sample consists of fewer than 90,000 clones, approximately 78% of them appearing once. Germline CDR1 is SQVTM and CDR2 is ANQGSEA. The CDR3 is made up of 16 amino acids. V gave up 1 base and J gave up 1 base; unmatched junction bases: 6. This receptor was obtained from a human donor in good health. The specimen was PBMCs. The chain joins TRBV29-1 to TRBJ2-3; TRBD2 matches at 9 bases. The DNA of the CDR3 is TGCAGCGTTGAAGGTTCGGCTAGCGGGGGCACAGATACGCAGTATTTT. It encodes CSVEGSASGGTDTQYF.